The 11 T cell receptor beta chains below all came from one sample that was sequenced in a study of cytomegalovirus exposure and HLA in healthy donors. Primers for the PCR totalled 60 Vbeta and 13 Jbeta. Repertoires were generated with immunoSEQ multiplex PCR, while TCRdb's copy carries only in-frame clones and drops some. This table holds about 160,000 clones. The sequenced material came from PBMCs. The source of these receptors is a young man in good health and CMV-seronegative.

A note on this clone: One end of the junction does not line up with germline, which may come from a read error. This sample includes further DNA sequences coding for the same CDR3. The chain has TRBV11-3 and TRBJ2-2; a possible D gene is TRBD2 (5 bases). This CDR3 contains 11 residues. Germline assignment: CDR1 SGHNT and CDR2 YENEEA. The CDR3 region has the DNA TGTGCCAGCAGTCGTACCGGGGAGCTGTTCTTT. Translation: CASSRTGELFF.

The chain has TRBV9 and TRBJ2-5; D might be TRBD2 (6 bases). The CDR3 runs to 15 residues. Germline lookup yields CDR1 SGDLS and CDR2 YYNGEE. V was pared by 3 bases and J by 5 bases, with 17 bases between. The CDR3 loop reads CASSALGGTIETQYF. DNA for the CDR3: TGTGCCAGCAGCGCTCTGGGGGGTACCATCGAGACCCAGTACTTC.

V usage is TRBV5-1 and J usage is TRBJ1-1; 9 bases match TRBD1. With V trimmed by 4 bases and J by 9 bases, 13 bases remained unmatched. Germline assignment: CDR1 SGHRS and CDR2 YFSETQ. CDR3 size: 15 residues. CDR3 sequence: CASSAYNDRGGQAFF. In nucleotides, the CDR3 is TGCGCCAGCAGCGCCTACAACGACAGGGGGGGGCAAGCTTTCTTT.

The gene calls are TRBV29-1 and TRBJ2-5; 9 nucleotides align to TRBD1. Losses at the gene ends were 6 bases for V and 11 bases for J; bases not matched to a gene: 7. Germline V gene data show CDR1 as SQVTM and CDR2 as ANQGSEA. The CDR3 runs to 11 residues. The CDR3 here is CSVRDREWQYF. For the CDR3, the DNA is TGCAGCGTCCGGGACAGGGAATGGCAGTACTTC.

On this clone: The CDR3 does not end in the conserved phenylalanine or tryptophan, so this is likely a read error. The chain joins TRBV14 to TRBJ2-7, with a weak D call TRBD2 (6 bases). The germline V gene has CDR1 SGHDN and CDR2 FVKESK. This CDR3 has 16 residues. V shed 2 bases and J shed 1 base, with 15 bases lying between them. CDR3 sequence: CASSQYGGKLSYEQYL. CDR3 nucleotides: TGTGCCAGCAGCCAATACGGGGGAAAGTTGTCCTACGAGCAGTACCTC.

The chain carries TRBV30 and TRBJ1-6, with TRBD1 identical over 7 bases. The germline CDR1 and CDR2 sequences are GTSNPN and SVGIG (reference sequence). J was trimmed by 5 bases and V by 5 bases; bases with no gene match: 9. The CDR3 length is 15 residues. Here the CDR3 DNA reads TGTGCCTGGTCCACCGGGACAGCCGATAATTCACCCCTCCACTTT. It translates to CAWSTGTADNSPLHF.

The chain recombines TRBV7-2 with TRBJ2-3, with 11 bases matching TRBD2. This CDR3 is built from 16 residues. Germline V CDR1 and CDR2: SGHTA, FQGNSA. V shed 5 bases and J 2 bases; nucleotides not matched to a gene: 6. Here the CDR3 reads CASSAGTSGYTDTQYF. CDR3 DNA sequence: TGTGCCAGCAGCGCCGGGACTAGCGGATACACAGATACGCAGTATTTT.

The chain recombines TRBV6-5 with TRBJ2-7, with 9 bases matching TRBD1. Germline V lookup: CDR1 MNHEY, CDR2 SVGAGI. The length of the CDR3 is 14 residues. V shed 6 bases and J 5 bases; nucleotides not matched to a gene: 8. The CDR3 DNA reads TGTGCCAGCAGCCCCGGGACAGGGTTCCACGAGCAGTACTTC. Protein product: CASSPGTGFHEQYF.

V and J are TRBV29-1 and TRBJ1-4, with unresolved D. V was trimmed by 4 bases and J by 3 bases, leaving 9 bases between them. CDR1 and CDR2 (germline): SQVTM, ANQGSEA. The CDR3 is 13 residues long. The CDR3: CSVGAKANEKLFF. CDR3 nucleotides: TGCAGCGTTGGGGCCAAGGCTAATGAAAAACTGTTTTTT.

The chain has TRBV27 and TRBJ1-2; TRBD1 matches 7 bases. The V gene end was trimmed by 5 bases and the J gene end by 4 bases; junction bases not matched to a gene: 10. Per the germline V gene, CDR1 is MNHEY and CDR2 is SMNVEV (reference sequence). The CDR3 spans 15 residues. CDR3 in amino acids: CASSPPGQRFYGYTF. CDR3 nucleotide sequence: TGTGCCAGCAGTCCACCGGGACAGCGCTTCTATGGCTACACCTTC.

The V call is TRBV14, the J call TRBJ2-7; maybe TRBD1 (6 bases). This CDR3 contains 17 residues. V was trimmed by 4 bases and J by 2 bases, leaving 21 bases between them. In germline, CDR1 is SGHDN, CDR2 FVKESK. As DNA, the CDR3 is TGTGCCAGCAGCCTTGTCGGACAGAACGTACTTACCTACGAGCAGTACTTC. The encoded protein is CASSLVGQNVLTYEQYF.